The source of this TCR beta chain is a study of CD8+CD57+ T cells in acquired aplastic anemia. Study information: Sorted CD4+ and CD8+ cells gave a mean 3.2 ug DNA, range roughly 0.18 to 30 ug. Where healthy donors were concerned, CD4+ cells averaged approximately 9.8 million reads. Study results and caveats: Comparison of patients with controls identified about 27 shared CD8+ CDR3 sequences. No significant difference in CD8+ Simpson's diversity was found between patients and controls.

This clonotype turned up a few times. The antigen remains undetermined. The CDR3 loop spans 15 amino acids. V lost 6 bases and J lost 8, with 20 bases in between. CDR1 is SNHLY and CDR2 is FYNNEI in the germline V gene. TCR beta VDJ and CDR3 profiles were obtained from a genomic DNA template. TCRdb fed the reads into MiXCR, producing one record per CDR3 protein. The sample contains about 170,000 distinct CDR3 sequences, just under 65% of which appear only once. This clonotype was obtained from a human donor in good health. What was sequenced was sorted CD4+, CD8+, or CD8+CD57+ T cells (not recorded which) from PBMCs. The chain links TRBV2 to TRBJ2-1, with a tentative D call TRBD2 (6 bases). This CDR3 reads CASRARLETGDEQFF. DNA for the CDR3: TGTGCCAGCAGGGCCCGACTAGAAACGGGCGATGAGCAGTTCTTC.